The sequence of this TCR beta chain was determined in a study of OX40 agonist ivuxolimab in advanced cancers. With V trimmed by 4 bases and J by 0 bases, 9 bases remained unmatched. The CDR3 contains 18 residues. CDR1 and CDR2 from the germline V gene are SGHNT and YYREEE (reference sequence). Profiling relied on immunoSEQ multiplex PCR, and the TCRdb table lists in-frame clones only, not all of them. Altogether 40,000 to 45,000 clones are present, more than 80% being singletons, with the ten largest covering around 6%. Findings and limits, study-wide: There were, on average, more expanded clones in CD8+ T cells than in CD4+.

In its sample, this clone was seen once. Its specificity is unknown. The V and J genes are TRBV5-4 and TRBJ2-5; TRBD2 matches 13 bases. Sample: CD4+ or CD8+ T cells sorted from blood, taken in a trial of the OX40 agonist ivuxolimab. The sequence was collected from an adult with an advanced solid tumor such as melanoma, head and neck, liver or kidney cancer. The CDR3 region has the DNA TGTGCCAGCAGCGCGGGACTAGCGGGAAGGGCGTACCAAGAGACCCAGTACTTC. Amino acids: CASSAGLAGRAYQETQYF.